This TCR beta chain is from a study of blood T cell repertoires in COVID-19. Study background: The study counted Cohort 3 donors as recovered given two negative PCRs, clearance, or symptom resolution.

TCRdb's copy holds only in-frame clones and misses some; the assay was immunoSEQ multiplex PCR. The profile covers roughly 150,000 clones, with roughly 78% appearing a single time and 15% to 20% taken by the ten largest. CDR1 is SGHTA and CDR2 is FQGNSA in the germline V gene. V shed 1 base and J shed 3 bases, with 16 bases lying between them. CDR3 length: 17 residues. The sequencing sample was made of PBMCs or T cells enriched from blood (not recorded which). The TCR was taken from a woman in her 70s in a cohort exposed to, infected with or recovered from COVID-19 (not recorded which). The genes are TRBV7-2 and TRBJ2-1, with a tentative D call TRBD1 (5 bases). The CDR3 DNA is TGTGCCAGCAGCTTAGAAAGGATCGACAGACTCTACAATGAGCAGTTCTTC. Translated, it gives CASSLERIDRLYNEQFF. Variable domain in full (rest from reference TRBV7-2 and TRBJ2-1): GAGVSQSPSNKVTEKGKDVELRCDPISGHTALYWYRQSLGQGLEFLIYFQGNSAPDKSGLPSDRFSAERTGGSVSTLTIQRTQQEDSAVYLCASSLERIDRLYNEQFFGPGTRLTVL.